The 25 T cell receptor beta chains given below trace back to one sample, sequenced in a study of radiotherapy plus CTLA-4 blockade in lung cancer. TCRdb keeps only in-frame clones here, not all; method: immunoSEQ multiplex PCR. The table has tens of thousands of clones, 70% to 85% seen once. The specimen comprised peripheral blood, sampled from a patient treated with radiotherapy plus ipilimumab. The receptor source for this set is a human donor with non-small cell lung cancer who had a partial response to radiotherapy plus ipilimumab.

The J gene is TRBJ2-7, the V gene TRBV19, with D tentatively TRBD1 (5 bases). Germline loops: CDR1 LNHDA, CDR2 SQIVND (reference sequence). Trimming shortened V by 0 bases and J by 0 bases, and 9 bases separated the two germline ends. The CDR3 is 15 amino acids. This CDR3 reads CASSIEAGYSYEQYF. The CDR3 region has the DNA TGTGCCAGTAGTATAGAGGCAGGGTACTCCTACGAGCAGTACTTC.

This clone was seen a single time. The V call is TRBV2, the J call TRBJ1-2, with 8 bases matching TRBD1. Germline V CDR1 and CDR2: SNHLY, FYNNEI. CDR3 length: 14 amino acids. V was clipped by 7 bases and J by 8 bases; unmatched bases: 12. This CDR3 reads CASISQGAILGYTF. The CDR3 region has the DNA TGTGCCAGCATTTCCCAGGGGGCGATATTGGGCTACACCTTC. Filled out from reference TRBV2 and TRBJ1-2, the complete variable domain reads EPEVTQTPSHQVTQMGQEVILRCVPISNHLYFYWYRQILGQKVEFLVSFYNNEISEKSEIFDDQFSVERPDGSNFTLKIRSTKLEDSAMYFCASISQGAILGYTFGSGTRLTVV.

Notes on this clone: Within the sample, other DNA sequences also encode this same CDR3. The chain couples TRBV29-1 to TRBJ1-1; 9 nucleotides line up with TRBD1. Germline CDR1 reads SQVTM; CDR2 reads ANQGSEA. The CDR3 extends over 12 amino acids. V dropped 6 bases and J dropped 4; count of bases not matched to a gene: 3. CDR3 residues: CSVSQGATEAFF. The CDR3, as DNA: TGCAGCGTGTCACAGGGGGCCACTGAAGCTTTCTTT.

The chain couples TRBV19 to TRBJ1-5; 9 nucleotides agree with TRBD1. The CDR3 is 15 residues long. V shed 3 bases, J shed 7 bases, and the junction held 7 bases outside the gene matches. CDR1 and CDR2 (germline): LNHDA, SQIVND (reference sequence). The CDR3: CASSMSGTGYQPQHF. CDR3 bases: TGTGCCAGTAGTATGTCCGGGACAGGGTACCAGCCCCAGCATTTT.

This clone was found a few times. The V call is TRBV5-1, the J call TRBJ1-4; tentative D call: TRBD1 (6 bases). This CDR3 is 13 amino acids long. Trimming pared 1 base from V and 8 bases from J, leaving 9 bases between. CDR1 and CDR2 from the germline V gene are SGHRS and YFSETQ. CDR3 in amino acids: CASSLTGQEKLFF. The CDR3 DNA reads TGCGCCAGCAGCTTGACGGGACAAGAAAAACTGTTTTTT.

The V and J genes are TRBV18 and TRBJ2-3, with 11 bases fitting TRBD2. J lost 2 bases, V lost 3 bases, and 4 bases had no gene match. This CDR3 has 16 amino acids. The germline V gene encodes CDR1 KGHSH and CDR2 LQKENI. The CDR3 here is CASSPSGGAATDTQYF. Written as DNA, the CDR3 is TGTGCCAGCTCACCTAGCGGGGGGGCCGCCACAGATACGCAGTATTTT.

This clone has more than one count but fewer than ten. The chain is built from TRBV5-6 and TRBJ2-5; TRBD2 aligns across 9 bases. The CDR3 has 16 amino acids. Germline-derived CDR1 and CDR2 are SGHDT and YYEEEE. Trimming cost V 0 bases and J 3 bases; bases outside gene matches: 6. This CDR3 reads CASSLDIGGGEETQYF. The DNA of the CDR3 is TGTGCCAGCAGCTTGGATATTGGCGGGGGGGAAGAGACCCAGTACTTC.

The chain couples TRBV7-2 to TRBJ2-7; TRBD2 matches at 11 bases. CDR1 and CDR2 from the germline V gene are SGHTA and FQGNSA. Unmatched junction bases numbered 6, after V lost 5 bases and J lost 3 bases. The CDR3 extends over 15 amino acids. CDR3 in amino acids: CASSLSGGENYEQYF. DNA of the CDR3: TGTGCCAGCAGCCTTAGCGGGGGGGAAAACTACGAGCAGTACTTC.

V and J are TRBV5-1 and TRBJ1-1, with D perhaps matching TRBD1 (6 bases). V was cut by 4 bases and J by 0 bases, with 10 bases left in between. CDR3 size: 14 residues. Germline V gives CDR1 SGHRS, CDR2 YFSETQ. In DNA form, the CDR3 reads TGCGCCAGCAGCCAACAGGGTGTGAACACTGAAGCTTTCTTT. It yields the protein CASSQQGVNTEAFF.

The chain combines TRBV5-1 with TRBJ1-5; D ambiguous. Trimming took off 0 bases at V and 6 bases at J, with 7 bases between the two ends. This CDR3 is built from 13 residues. Germline lookup yields CDR1 SGHRS and CDR2 YFSETQ. In DNA form, the CDR3 reads TGCGCCAGCAGCTTGGGTTCGGGTCAGCCCCAGCATTTT. This codes for CASSLGSGQPQHF. Using reference TRBV5-1 and TRBJ1-5 for the parts outside the CDR3, the full variable domain is KAGVTQTPRYLIKTRGQQVTLSCSPISGHRSVSWYQQTPGQGLQFLFEYFSETQRNKGNFPGRFSGRQFSNSRSEMNVSTLELGDSALYLCASSLGSGQPQHFGDGTRLSIL.

The J gene is TRBJ2-5, the V gene TRBV2; 10 bases are shared with TRBD1. With 6 bases clipped from V and 1 base from J, the junction kept 5 bases outside the gene matches. The germline V gene encodes CDR1 SNHLY and CDR2 FYNNEI. CDR3 length: 15 amino acids. CDR3 amino acids: CASREDRGGQETQYF. In DNA, the CDR3 is TGTGCCAGCAGGGAGGACAGGGGGGGCCAAGAGACCCAGTACTTC.

This clone appeared a single time. This sequence joins TRBV5-4 and TRBJ1-2; no clear D. The CDR3 totals 14 residues. V lost 3 bases and J lost 2, with 11 bases in between. The germline gives CDR1 SGHNT, CDR2 YYREEE (reference sequence). The chain's CDR3 is CASSSPAGNYGYTF. The CDR3 nucleotides are TGTGCCAGCAGCTCGCCGGCGGGGAACTATGGCTACACCTTC.

This clone was seen a single time. The chain uses TRBV10-3 and TRBJ2-2; 7 bases align to TRBD1. The trim removed 10 bases at V and 5 bases at J, leaving 7 bases unmatched. CDR1 and CDR2 from the germline V gene are ENHRY and SYGVKD. This CDR3 is built from 13 residues. The CDR3 protein is CATDSTGTGELFF. As DNA, the CDR3 is TGTGCCACCGATTCGACAGGGACCGGGGAGCTGTTTTTT.

This chain links TRBV27 with TRBJ1-5, with 8 bases that match TRBD1. The J segment lost 2 bases and the V segment lost 4 bases, leaving 10 bases of the junction unmatched. CDR1 MNHEY and CDR2 SMNVEV come from the germline V gene (reference sequence). This CDR3 is built from 17 residues. This CDR3 is CASSSGTGVGGNQPQHF. In DNA form, the CDR3 reads TGTGCCAGCAGTTCCGGGACAGGTGTTGGGGGCAATCAGCCCCAGCATTTT.

V usage is TRBV27 and J usage is TRBJ2-1; D is unclear. CDR1 MNHEY and CDR2 SMNVEV come from the germline V gene (reference sequence). This CDR3 has 15 amino acids. V lost 5 bases, J lost 0 bases, and 11 bases lay in between. DNA for the CDR3: TGTGCCAGCAGTCTCCTTAAGCGCTCCTACAATGAGCAGTTCTTC. This codes for CASSLLKRSYNEQFF.

A note on this clone: One end of the junction does not line up with germline, which may come from a read error. The chain joins TRBV7-9 to TRBJ2-4; 11 positions match TRBD1. Germline V CDR1 and CDR2: SEHNR, FQNEAQ (reference sequence). This CDR3 contains 19 residues. Here the CDR3 DNA reads TGTGCCAGCGGCTTGGGACAGGGGGGCGTCGGGGCAGCCAAAAACATTCAGTACTTC. It codes for CASGLGQGGVGAAKNIQYF.

This chain connects TRBV30 to TRBJ2-5; 9 nucleotides match TRBD1. This CDR3 spans 14 amino acids. V dropped 4 bases and J dropped 2; count of bases not matched to a gene: 5. CDR1 is GTSNPN and CDR2 is SVGIG in the germline V gene (reference sequence). The DNA for the CDR3 is TGTGCCTGGACCTCCGGGACAGGGCAAGAGACCCAGTACTTC. It translates to CAWTSGTGQETQYF.

The V and J genes are TRBV7-3 and TRBJ2-5, with 10 bases matching TRBD2. Germline CDR1 is SGHTA and CDR2 is FQGTGA. The V gene end was trimmed by 5 bases and the J gene end by 4 bases; junction bases not matched to a gene: 4. The CDR3 is 14 amino acids. As DNA, the CDR3 is TGTGCCAGCAGCCCCGCTAGCGGGGGAGAGACCCAGTACTTC. It is translated as CASSPASGGETQYF.

The chain links TRBV5-1 to TRBJ2-3; D perhaps matches TRBD2 (6 bases). CDR3 size: 15 residues. V was cut by 3 bases and J by 4 bases, with 15 bases left in between. Germline V CDR1 and CDR2: SGHRS, YFSETQ. CDR3 sequence reads: CASSWAGLVADTQYF. The CDR3 nucleotides are TGCGCCAGCAGCTGGGCGGGACTTGTCGCAGATACGCAGTATTTT.

The genes are TRBV28 and TRBJ1-5; 9 bases are shared with TRBD1. The trim removed 6 bases at V and 2 bases at J, leaving 5 bases unmatched. CDR3 length: 15 amino acids. The germline gives CDR1 MDHEN, CDR2 SYDVKM. CDR3 DNA: TGTGCCAGCAGGCACAGGGGGCAGGGCAATCAGCCCCAGCATTTT. Encoded protein: CASRHRGQGNQPQHF.

The chain carries TRBV5-4 and TRBJ2-7; D is perhaps TRBD2 (5 bases). The CDR3 has 14 amino acids. Germline V gives CDR1 SGHNT, CDR2 YYREEE (reference sequence). Deletions cut 3 bases from V and 0 bases from J, with 10 bases between. CDR3 in DNA: TGTGCCAGCAGCTCCCCCGGACTCTCCTACGAGCAGTACTTC. Encoded protein: CASSSPGLSYEQYF.

In nucleotides, the CDR3 is TGTGCCAGCGGCTGGGGGGCCAACGTCCTGACTTTC. Protein: CASGWGANVLTF. The chain employs TRBV2 and TRBJ2-6; D not certain. The CDR3 has 12 residues. The V gene's germline CDR1 is SNHLY and CDR2 FYNNEI. Trimming stripped 8 bases from V and 4 bases from J, with 6 bases between.

V and J are TRBV29-1 and TRBJ2-5, with 7 bases that match TRBD2. CDR1 SQVTM and CDR2 ANQGSEA come from the germline V gene. The CDR3 is made up of 14 amino acids. J lost 2 bases, V lost 6 bases, and 9 bases had no gene match. CDR3: CSVDRGGQQETQYF. The CDR3 coding sequence is TGCAGCGTGGACCGGGGAGGGCAGCAAGAGACCCAGTACTTC.

This clone was counted many times. The chain uses TRBV6-6 and TRBJ2-5; weak D call: TRBD2 (6 bases). V dropped 6 bases and J dropped 5 bases, with 13 bases sitting between them. This CDR3 is 13 amino acids long. Germline V gene data show CDR1 as MNHNY and CDR2 as SVGAGI (reference sequence). CDR3 region: CASRTGVGETQYF. The CDR3 bases are TGTGCCAGCAGGACGGGGGTGGGGGAGACCCAGTACTTC.

In this sample, this clone turned up a few times. The V call is TRBV13, the J call TRBJ2-3, with TRBD2 identical over 11 bases. Germline-derived CDR1 and CDR2 are PRHDT and FYEKMQ (reference sequence). CDR3 length: 15 amino acids. The trim removed 5 bases at V and 1 base at J, leaving 2 bases unmatched. Here the CDR3 reads CASSPLAGGTDTQYF. The CDR3 DNA reads TGTGCCAGCAGCCCACTAGCGGGGGGCACAGATACGCAGTATTTT.